The 18 T cell receptor beta chains below all came from one sample that was sequenced in a study of control samples from healthy donors and cancer patients. Here immunoSEQ multiplex PCR was the method, and the copy in TCRdb shows in-frame clones only, minus some. The table shows roughly 73,000 clones, with 85% to 95% occurring only once. The sequenced sample consisted of blood. The source is a woman aged 55 to 70 in good health.

V usage is TRBV10-2 and J usage is TRBJ2-1; D remains ambiguous. The ends were cut back, 7 bases at V and 7 bases at J, with 17 bases in the middle. Germline V gene data show CDR1 as WSHSY and CDR2 as SAAADI. CDR3 size: 14 residues. The CDR3 DNA is TGCGCCAGCACCAGGAATCGGGTTCTGAATGAGCAGTTCTTC. This encodes CASTRNRVLNEQFF.

This sequence joins TRBV7-6 and TRBJ2-7; TRBD1 or TRBD2 may be the D gene (5 bases each). The length of the CDR3 is 16 residues. The V gene's germline CDR1 is SGHVS and CDR2 FNYEAQ. The V end was cut by 3 bases, the J end by 0 bases, with 15 bases between. The CDR3 nucleotides read TGTGCCAGCAGCTTGACCGGGACCACCCCCTCCTACGAGCAGTACTTC. Amino acids: CASSLTGTTPSYEQYF.

In DNA, the CDR3 is TGTGCCAGCAGCTTACCGGGACTAGCGGGAGTTGGTACGCAGTATTTT. Translating gives CASSLPGLAGVGTQYF. The rearrangement uses TRBV13 and TRBJ2-3; 14 nucleotides align to TRBD2. In germline, CDR1 is PRHDT, CDR2 FYEKMQ (reference sequence). CDR3 length: 16 amino acids. V dropped 2 bases and J dropped 8; count of bases not matched to a gene: 6.

The V call is TRBV4-2, the J call TRBJ2-1; 7 bases are shared with TRBD2. The CDR3 runs 17 residues. Germline values: CDR1 LGHNA, CDR2 YNFKEQ. Germline trimming cut 0 bases from V and 5 bases from J; bases unmatched to any gene: 10. The CDR3 loop reads CASSQDTNGRRNNEQFF. The DNA for the CDR3 is TGTGCCAGCAGCCAAGATACTAACGGGAGGAGGAACAATGAGCAGTTCTTC.

This chain links TRBV19 with TRBJ2-1; D is perhaps TRBD2 (6 bases). Deletions cut 10 bases from V and 5 bases from J, with 18 bases between. The CDR3 sequence is 14 residues long. The germline CDR1 and CDR2 sequences are LNHDA and SQIVND (reference sequence). CDR3 amino acids: CATSALATNNEQFF. In DNA form, the CDR3 reads TGTGCCACCTCCGCGCTAGCGACAAACAATGAGCAGTTCTTC.

J is TRBJ2-4 and V is TRBV3-1 (or the pseudogene TRBV3-2); D not certain. The CDR3 is 13 amino acids. From germline, CDR1 is LGHDT and CDR2 YNNKEL (reference sequence). V lost 0 bases and J lost 9, with 9 bases in between. The CDR3 DNA reads as TGTGCCAGCAGCCAAGAAGGAGCCGGCATTCAGTACTTC. It codes for CASSQEGAGIQYF.

The V call is TRBV29-1, the J call TRBJ2-5, with 8 nucleotides matching TRBD2. This CDR3 region has 13 residues. CDR1 SQVTM and CDR2 ANQGSEA come from the germline V gene. The V segment lost 2 bases and the J segment 4 bases; nucleotides outside the gene matches: 3. CDR3 amino acids: CSVERLAGETQYF. CDR3 nucleotides: TGCAGCGTTGAACGGCTAGCGGGAGAGACCCAGTACTTC.

This clone was seen only a few times. The chain uses TRBV6-5 and TRBJ1-6; unclear D gene. V lost 6 bases, J lost 0 bases, and 9 bases lay in between. CDR3 length equals 15 residues. The germline V gene has CDR1 MNHEY and CDR2 SVGAGI. As DNA, the CDR3 is TGTGCCAGCAGAATCGGGAGCTCCTATAATTCACCCCTCCACTTT. It codes for CASRIGSSYNSPLHF.

The chain combines TRBV5-1 with TRBJ2-1; TRBD1 might be the D (6 bases). V was clipped by 6 bases and J by 7 bases, with 20 bases between them. The germline CDR1 and CDR2 sequences are SGHRS and YFSETQ. CDR3 length equals 15 residues. Here the CDR3 DNA reads TGCGCCAGCACTTCACAGGGACCTCTGACGAATGAGCAGTTCTTC. It codes for CASTSQGPLTNEQFF.

The J gene is TRBJ2-7, the V gene TRBV20-1; D gene uncertain. The CDR3 has 11 residues. Germline V CDR1 and CDR2: DFQATT, SNEGSKA (reference sequence). Trimming left V 3 bases short and J 2 bases short, with 5 bases between. CDR3 nucleotides: TGCAGTGCTAGCGACACCTACGAGCAGTACTTC. Protein sequence: CSASDTYEQYF.

This chain connects TRBV19 to TRBJ1-3, with D possibly being TRBD1 (6 bases). The CDR3 loop spans 14 amino acids. V lost 7 bases to trimming and J lost 2 bases, with 12 bases between them. CDR1 LNHDA and CDR2 SQIVND come from the germline V gene (reference sequence). CDR3 sequence (DNA): TGTGCCAGTAACCCACAGGGAGCTGGAAACACCATATATTTT. Its translation: CASNPQGAGNTIYF.

This chain connects TRBV9 to TRBJ1-6, with D unresolved. The CDR3 loop spans 12 amino acids. Germline-derived CDR1 and CDR2 are SGDLS and YYNGEE. The V gene lost 3 bases and the J gene lost 6 bases, with 4 bases spanning the gap. The DNA for the CDR3 is TGTGCCAGCAGCGAGAGTAATTCACCCCTCCACTTT. Amino acids: CASSESNSPLHF.

The gene calls are TRBV6-2 or TRBV6-3 and TRBJ1-2; possible D gene TRBD1, 5 bases. V was trimmed by 5 bases and J by 3 bases, leaving 13 bases between them. This CDR3 has 14 residues. Germline V gives CDR1 MNHEY, CDR2 SVGEGT. The CDR3, as DNA: TGTGCCAGCAGTCGGGAGCGAGGGGACTATGGCTACACCTTC. Translated, it gives CASSRERGDYGYTF.

The chain is built from TRBV5-8 and TRBJ2-1; the match to TRBD2 covers 11 bases. The CDR3 spans 13 residues. The germline V gene has CDR1 SGHTS and CDR2 YDEGEE. Trimming took 2 bases from V and 10 from J; bases not matched to a gene: 2. The CDR3: CASSFRTSGEQFF. DNA for the CDR3: TGTGCCAGCAGCTTTAGGACTAGCGGGGAGCAGTTCTTC.

A single count supports this clone. The J gene is TRBJ2-1, the V gene TRBV9; 10 bases map to TRBD2. Germline V gene lookup returns CDR1 SGDLS and CDR2 YYNGEE. The CDR3 length is 18 residues. J gave up 7 bases and V 0 bases, and 13 bases lay outside the gene matches. CDR3 amino acids: CASSVAVGASGSQNEQFF. Written as DNA, the CDR3 is TGTGCCAGCAGCGTAGCTGTCGGTGCTAGCGGGAGCCAAAATGAGCAGTTCTTC.

The chain joins TRBV5-4 to TRBJ1-3, with 8 nucleotides matching TRBD1. J lost 3 bases, V lost 5 bases, and 10 bases had no gene match. Germline values: CDR1 SGHNT, CDR2 YYREEE (reference sequence). The CDR3 spans 16 residues. The CDR3 DNA is TGTGCCAGCAGTTCGGGTGACAGGGGTGATGGAAACACCATATATTTT. Its protein product is CASSSGDRGDGNTIYF.

DNA of the CDR3: TGTGCCAGCACGGCGAGCGGCTCCTACGAGCAGTACTTC. This translates into CASTASGSYEQYF. J is TRBJ2-7 and V is TRBV3-1 (or the pseudogene TRBV3-2); the D gene is possibly TRBD2 (5 bases). Trimming removed 7 bases from V and 0 bases from J, with 10 bases in between. CDR3 length: 13 residues. Germline V gene sequence: CDR1 LGHDT, CDR2 YNNKEL (reference sequence).

The chain is built from TRBV6-2 or TRBV6-3 and TRBJ2-1, with D perhaps matching TRBD2 (5 bases). Germline assignment: CDR1 MNHEY and CDR2 SVGEGT. Trimming cost V 2 bases and J 10 bases, with 12 bases left between them. There are 13 residues in the CDR3. The chain's CDR3 is CASSYVGESEQFF. CDR3 in DNA: TGTGCCAGCAGTTACGTCGGGGAGTCGGAGCAGTTCTTC.